The sequence of this T cell receptor (beta chain) was determined in a study of blood T cell repertoires in COVID-19. The data were produced by immunoSEQ multiplex PCR, yet TCRdb's version contains in-frame clones alone and is incomplete. Altogether 25,000 to 35,000 clones are present, nearly 90% being singletons, with the ten largest covering roughly 28%. The CDR3 is 12 residues long. Trimming shortened V by 5 bases and J by 5 bases, and 7 bases separated the two germline ends. The germline gives CDR1 MNHEY, CDR2 SVGAGI. The sequenced sample consisted of peripheral blood. The rearrangement links TRBV6-5 to TRBJ1-5; D ambiguous. This receptor was obtained from a man of 80 years or more with acute or convalescent COVID-19. CDR3 bases: TGTGCCAGCAGTACTGTATATCAGCCCCAGCATTTT. This encodes CASSTVYQPQHF.